This T cell receptor (beta chain) emerged from a study of T cell repertoires in cytomegalovirus infection. TCRdb called the reads again in MiXCR, with one record for every CDR3 protein. The sample includes around 120,000 distinct CDR3 sequences, 42% of them seen just once. There are a few counts of this clonotype. What it binds is not known. CDR1 and CDR2 (germline): MNHEY, SVGAGI. Trimming cost V 2 bases and J 3 bases, with 17 bases left between them. The CDR3 totals 16 residues. Sample: CD8+ T cells from cultured PBMCs, taken from culture after CMV antigen stimulation. This TCR derives from a human donor in good health (CMV status not recorded). Some clones in this sample may be carry-over from other donors' samples. The chain links TRBV6-5 to TRBJ2-7; possibly TRBD1 for D (6 bases). The CDR3: CASSYRPGTIGYEQYF. The CDR3 nucleotides read TGTGCCAGCAGTTACCGACCCGGGACAATCGGCTACGAGCAGTACTTC.